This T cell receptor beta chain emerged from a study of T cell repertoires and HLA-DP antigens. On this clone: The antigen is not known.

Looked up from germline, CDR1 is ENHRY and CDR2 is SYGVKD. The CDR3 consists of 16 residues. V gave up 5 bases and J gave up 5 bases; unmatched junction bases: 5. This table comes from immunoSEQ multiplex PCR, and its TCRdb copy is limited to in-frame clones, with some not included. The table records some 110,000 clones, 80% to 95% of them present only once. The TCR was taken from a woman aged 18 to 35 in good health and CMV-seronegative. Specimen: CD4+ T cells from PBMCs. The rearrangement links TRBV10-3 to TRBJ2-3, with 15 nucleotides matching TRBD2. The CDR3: CAISSRTSGGEDTQYF. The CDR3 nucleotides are TGTGCCATCAGTTCCCGGACTAGCGGGGGGGAAGATACGCAGTATTTT.